These 10 T cell receptor beta chains share one sample of origin, sequenced in a study of PD-1 blockade in classical Hodgkin lymphoma. Clones were read by immunoSEQ multiplex PCR, and TCRdb kept only the in-frame ones, dropping some. The repertoire has around 37,000 clones, around 90% of them found once; the top ten carry roughly 0.33%. The sample's time point: cycle 4 day 1 (C4D1), after less than 7 weeks of nivolumab. The patients all showed relapse after autologous stem cell transplantation, while their brentuximab vedotin exposure varied. Thawed PBMCs underwent magnetic negative selection to yield purified CD4+ T cells. The source was CD4+ T cells from blood, collected before the fourth cycle of nivolumab. These receptors originate from a human donor with classical Hodgkin lymphoma.

The gene calls are TRBV6-5 and TRBJ2-7; D unresolved. There are 14 residues in the CDR3. V was clipped by 2 bases and J by 1 base, with 9 bases between them. The germline gives CDR1 MNHEY, CDR2 SVGAGI. CDR3 amino acids: CASSYLPGSYEQYF. In DNA, the CDR3 is TGTGCCAGCAGTTACCTGCCGGGTTCCTACGAGCAGTACTTC.

About this clone itself: One end of the junction varies from germline; a read error may be responsible. The chain carries TRBV28 and TRBJ1-4, with D hard to call. The CDR3 consists of 14 residues. CDR1 is MDHEN, CDR2 SYDVKM, per germline. CDR3 sequence (DNA): TGTGCTAGCAGTGTGGGAAGGCGAAATGAAAAACTGTTTTTT. It encodes CASSVGRRNEKLFF.

This sequence joins TRBV19 and TRBJ1-5; a weak D match, TRBD1 (6 bases). Per germline, CDR1 LNHDA and CDR2 SQIVND (reference sequence). Trimming took 6 bases from V and 5 from J, leaving 14 bases between them. This CDR3 has 14 amino acids. The CDR3 DNA is TGTGCCAGTAGCGACCGGGACACCTATCAGCCCCAGCATTTT. Translating gives CASSDRDTYQPQHF.

The V and J genes are TRBV4-2 and TRBJ2-7, with TRBD1 identical over 9 bases. Germline CDR1 reads LGHNA; CDR2 reads YNFKEQ. This CDR3 is built from 18 residues. Trimming cost V 1 base and J 1 base; bases outside gene matches: 11. The CDR3: CASSQAQTSGTGSYEQYF. The CDR3, as DNA: TGTGCCAGCAGCCAAGCCCAGACTTCCGGGACAGGGTCCTACGAGCAGTACTTC.

The J gene is TRBJ2-1, the V gene TRBV18, with 12 bases lining up with TRBD2. From germline, CDR1 is KGHSH and CDR2 LQKENI. J was trimmed by 7 bases and V by 1 base; bases with no gene match: 11. The CDR3 is 18 amino acids. CDR3 loop: CASSPRKPSGRAVNEQFF. Here the CDR3 DNA reads TGTGCCAGCTCACCACGGAAACCTAGCGGGAGGGCCGTGAATGAGCAGTTCTTC.

In its sample, this clone was seen once. The V call is TRBV30, the J call TRBJ2-5; D is undetermined. The CDR3 has 11 residues. Trimming left V 4 bases short and J 2 bases short, with 5 bases between. Germline CDR1 is GTSNPN and CDR2 is SVGIG (reference sequence). In DNA, the CDR3 is TGTGCCTGGACTCTACAAGAGACCCAGTACTTC. Its translation: CAWTLQETQYF.

In this sample, this clone turned up once. The chain is built from TRBV5-1 and TRBJ2-7; 12 nucleotides line up with TRBD2. Germline assignment: CDR1 SGHRS and CDR2 YFSETQ. The CDR3 spans 16 residues. V shed 4 bases, J shed 0 bases, and the junction held 5 bases outside the gene matches. CDR3 sequence reads: CASSPGTSGFSYEQYF. The CDR3 DNA reads TGCGCCAGCAGCCCCGGGACTAGCGGGTTCTCCTACGAGCAGTACTTC.

The chain joins TRBV27 to TRBJ1-1; perhaps TRBD1 as D (5 bases). The V and J ends lost 11 bases and 1 base respectively, with 14 bases between them. CDR1 is MNHEY and CDR2 is SMNVEV in the germline V gene (reference sequence). The CDR3 has 13 residues. In nucleotides, the CDR3 is TGTGCCGGAAATCAGGGAACGAACACTGAAGCTTTCTTT. Residues: CAGNQGTNTEAFF.

The rearrangement uses TRBV30 and TRBJ1-5; tentative D call: TRBD1 (6 bases). Germline V gives CDR1 GTSNPN, CDR2 SVGIG (reference sequence). Trimming removed 5 bases at V and 7 bases at J, with 18 bases between. CDR3 size: 14 residues. The CDR3 sequence: CAWSGSTGSQPQHF. The CDR3 region has the DNA TGTGCCTGGTCGGGGTCAACAGGGAGCCAGCCCCAGCATTTT.

V is TRBV5-1 and J is TRBJ2-2; TRBD2 matches at 8 bases. Per the germline V gene, CDR1 is SGHRS and CDR2 is YFSETQ. The CDR3 extends over 16 amino acids. Trimming removed 4 bases from V and 4 bases from J; junction bases left unmatched: 9. The CDR3 DNA follows: TGCGCCAGCAGCCGAACGGCGGGAGGCTTCACCGGGGAGCTGTTTTTT. Protein sequence: CASSRTAGGFTGELFF. Full variable domain (rest looked up from reference TRBV5-1 and TRBJ2-2): KAGVTQTPRYLIKTRGQQVTLSCSPISGHRSVSWYQQTPGQGLQFLFEYFSETQRNKGNFPGRFSGRQFSNSRSEMNVSTLELGDSALYLCASSRTAGGFTGELFFGEGSRLTVL.